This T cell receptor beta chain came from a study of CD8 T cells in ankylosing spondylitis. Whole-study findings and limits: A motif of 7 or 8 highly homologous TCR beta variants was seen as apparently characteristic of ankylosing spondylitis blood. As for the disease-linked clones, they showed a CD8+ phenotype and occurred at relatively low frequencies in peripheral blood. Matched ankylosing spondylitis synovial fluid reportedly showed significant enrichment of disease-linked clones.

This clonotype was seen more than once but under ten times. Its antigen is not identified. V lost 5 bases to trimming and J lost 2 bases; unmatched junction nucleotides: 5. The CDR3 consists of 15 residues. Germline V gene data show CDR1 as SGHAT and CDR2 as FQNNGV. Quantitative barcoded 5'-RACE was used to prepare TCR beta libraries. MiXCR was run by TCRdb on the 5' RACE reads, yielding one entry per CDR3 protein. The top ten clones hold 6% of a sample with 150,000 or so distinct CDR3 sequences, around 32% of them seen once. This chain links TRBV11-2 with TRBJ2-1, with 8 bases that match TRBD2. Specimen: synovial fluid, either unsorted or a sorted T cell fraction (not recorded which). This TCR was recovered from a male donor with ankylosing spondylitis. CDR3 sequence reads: CASSIAGRTYNEQFF. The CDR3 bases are TGTGCCAGCAGCATAGCGGGAAGGACCTACAATGAGCAGTTCTTC. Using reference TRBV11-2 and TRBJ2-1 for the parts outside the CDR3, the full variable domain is EAGVAQSPRYKIIEKRQSVAFWCNPISGHATLYWYQQILGQGPKLLIQFQNNGVVDDSQLPKDRFSAERLKGVDSTLKIQPAKLEDSAVYLCASSIAGRTYNEQFFGPGTRLTVL.